The present TCR beta chain was sequenced within a study of T cells in Graves' hyperthyroidism and ophthalmopathy. Study-level points and caveats: Clonotypes that were expanded in thyroid above 0.001 mostly appeared in blood too.

At least 3 on the Clinical Activity Score was recorded for ophthalmopathy patients, who also had NOSPECS grade at least 4 and duration under 3 months. CDR1 is PRHDT, CDR2 FYEKMQ, per germline (reference sequence). The CDR3 has 14 residues. With 5 bases clipped from V and 9 bases from J, the junction kept 9 bases outside the gene matches. Amplification yielded TCR beta CDR3 regions, with RNA transcripts as the source. The TCR CDR3 first-round RT-PCR relied on the HTBI primer set. TCRdb reprocessed the multiplex PCR reads with MiXCR, giving one entry per CDR3 protein. The sample carries a few hundred thousand distinct CDR3 sequences, about 18% recorded once. A note on this clonotype: The antigen is undetermined.

This clonotype was obtained from a man between 18 and 35 years old with Graves' ophthalmopathy. J is TRBJ2-2 and V is TRBV13; 7 bases are shared with TRBD1. The sequenced material came from blood. Written as DNA, the CDR3 is TGTGCCAGCAGCCAGGGGACAGCCCTCCGGGAGCTGTTTTTT. The encoded protein is CASSQGTALRELFF.